Below, 21 T cell receptor beta chains from the same sample are listed, as sequenced in a study of Tregs in tolerant kidney transplant recipients. Profiled with immunoSEQ multiplex PCR; TCRdb holds only in-frame clones, not every one. In the table there are 60,000 or so clones, approximately 83% of which are singletons. Material: Tregs from blood, obtained before the transplant. Receptors were obtained from a human donor who received a combined kidney and bone marrow transplant.

The V and J genes are TRBV27 and TRBJ2-2; 11 nucleotides align to TRBD1. Germline V CDR1 and CDR2: MNHEY, SMNVEV (reference sequence). With V trimmed by 4 bases and J by 6 bases, 1 base remained unmatched. This CDR3 has 14 amino acids. CDR3 DNA: TGTGCCAGCAGTTGGGACAGGGGGTCCGGGGAGCTGTTTTTT. Translation: CASSWDRGSGELFF.

The chain has TRBV18 and TRBJ2-5; tentative D call: TRBD1 (5 bases). Germline loops: CDR1 KGHSH, CDR2 LQKENI. Trimming stripped 3 bases from V and 1 base from J, with 6 bases between. This CDR3 is 13 amino acids long. The CDR3 spells CASSPDSQETQYF. Here the CDR3 DNA reads TGTGCCAGCTCACCTGACAGCCAAGAGACCCAGTACTTC.

This chain connects TRBV15 to TRBJ1-1; D is unclear. Germline assignment: CDR1 LNHNV and CDR2 YYDKDF (reference sequence). Trimming pared 4 bases from V and 3 bases from J, leaving 18 bases between. This CDR3 comprises 16 residues. The CDR3 spells CATSKDLILSHTEAFF. The CDR3 DNA reads TGTGCCACCAGCAAAGACCTTATCCTCTCTCACACTGAAGCTTTCTTT.

This rearrangement joins TRBV6-1 to TRBJ1-1, with a possible D match to TRBD1 (5 bases). V lost 7 bases and J 4 bases, leaving 16 bases between the germline ends. The V gene's germline CDR1 is MNHNS and CDR2 SASEGT. CDR3 length: 14 amino acids. Here the CDR3 DNA reads TGTGCCAGCACAGGGTGGCGGCTGATCACTGAAGCTTTCTTT. It codes for CASTGWRLITEAFF.

The chain recombines TRBV9 with TRBJ1-2; D is unclear. CDR1 SGDLS and CDR2 YYNGEE come from the germline V gene. The CDR3 extends over 12 amino acids. Trimming pared 1 base from V and 4 bases from J, leaving 5 bases between. CDR3 amino acids: CASSVSSYGYTF. For the CDR3, the DNA is TGTGCCAGCAGCGTATCCAGCTATGGCTACACCTTC.

The chain uses TRBV10-2 and TRBJ2-5; no reliable D call. The J call may be wrong; the DNA end is better matched by TRBJ2-7. This CDR3 comprises 15 residues. Germline CDR1 WSHSY, CDR2 SAAADI. This chain's CDR3 is CASSEAGLGSYEQYF. The CDR3 bases are TGCGCCAGCAGTGAGGCCGGGTTGGGGTCCTACGAGCAGTACTTC.

The chain is built from TRBV6-6 and TRBJ1-5; D not certain. This CDR3 is built from 13 residues. Trimming left V 4 bases short and J 5 bases short, with 9 bases between. CDR1 and CDR2 from the germline V gene are MNHNY and SVGAGI (reference sequence). CDR3: CASSSQVDQPQHF. The CDR3 nucleotides are TGTGCCAGCAGTTCCCAGGTCGATCAGCCCCAGCATTTT.

V is TRBV19 and J is TRBJ1-5; D is unresolved. This CDR3 comprises 12 residues. Germline V gene lookup returns CDR1 LNHDA and CDR2 SQIVND (reference sequence). V was shortened by 6 bases and J by 4 bases, with 7 bases between the two germline ends. The CDR3 nucleotides read TGTGCCAGTAGGGGAGCTAATCAGCCCCAGCATTTT. It translates to CASRGANQPQHF.

The V call is TRBV13, the J call TRBJ1-2; 7 nucleotides match TRBD1. Trimming took 5 bases from V and 0 from J; bases not matched to a gene: 9. This CDR3 is 16 amino acids long. Per the germline V gene, CDR1 is PRHDT and CDR2 is FYEKMQ (reference sequence). The CDR3 sequence: CASSLRQGGANYGYTF. CDR3 coding DNA: TGTGCCAGCAGCCTACGACAGGGTGGAGCTAACTATGGCTACACCTTC.

The chain has TRBV19 and TRBJ1-4; no clear D gene. V lost 5 bases to trimming and J lost 0 bases, with 13 bases between them. Per germline, CDR1 LNHDA and CDR2 SQIVND (reference sequence). The CDR3 consists of 16 residues. The CDR3 is CASSPHGSTTNEKLFF. CDR3 nucleotides: TGTGCCAGTAGTCCCCACGGCTCAACAACTAATGAAAAACTGTTTTTT.

The gene calls are TRBV7-9 and TRBJ1-2, with D hard to call. Germline-derived CDR1 and CDR2 are SEHNR and FQNEAQ (reference sequence). The CDR3 is 15 residues long. With 5 bases removed from V and 7 bases from J, the gap between germline ends came to 20 bases. The chain's CDR3 is CASSPLGGPDGGYTF. The CDR3 DNA reads TGTGCCAGCAGCCCACTTGGAGGCCCGGATGGTGGCTACACCTTC. The variable domain in full, with the rest retrieved from reference TRBV7-9 and TRBJ1-2, is DTGVSQNPRHKITKRGQNVTFRCDPISEHNRLYWYRQTLGQGPEFLTYFQNEAQLEKSRLLSDRFSAERPKGSFSTLEIQRTEQGDSAMYLCASSPLGGPDGGYTFGSGTRLTVV.

The CDR3 spells CASSLEQAPREQYF. The CDR3 region has the DNA TGTGCCAGCAGCTTGGAACAGGCGCCGAGAGAGCAGTACTTC. This chain connects TRBV5-6 to TRBJ2-5; D is possibly TRBD1 (5 bases). Per the germline V gene, CDR1 is SGHDT and CDR2 is YYEEEE. V lost 0 bases and J 11 bases, leaving 17 bases between the germline ends. The CDR3 totals 14 residues.

Only a few counts were recorded for this clone. This chain uses TRBV14 with TRBJ2-1; no clear D. Germline V gene lookup returns CDR1 SGHDN and CDR2 FVKESK. Trimming pared 5 bases from V and 0 bases from J, leaving 11 bases between. CDR3 length: 15 residues. CDR3: CASSSRVGSYNEQFF. In DNA, the CDR3 is TGTGCCAGCAGCTCCCGAGTAGGCTCCTACAATGAGCAGTTCTTC.

The V gene is TRBV14, the J gene TRBJ2-1, with D possibly being TRBD2 (7 bases). The CDR3 contains 16 residues. Germline assignment: CDR1 SGHDN and CDR2 FVKESK. Between the trimmed V and J ends, which lost 3 bases and 2 bases, there was a span of 14 bases. The CDR3 DNA reads TGTGCCAGCAGCCATCGTGTGGGGGGGCCCTACAATGAGCAGTTCTTC. Translating it yields CASSHRVGGPYNEQFF.

The chain employs TRBV28 and TRBJ1-2; a weak D match, TRBD1 (5 bases). The germline V gene encodes CDR1 MDHEN and CDR2 SYDVKM. V was pared by 7 bases and J by 4 bases, with 13 bases between. The CDR3 sequence is 13 residues long. The CDR3 protein is CASIPGGSYGYTF. The CDR3 bases are TGTGCCAGCATCCCGGGGGGGTCCTATGGCTACACCTTC.

V gene TRBV30 combines with J gene TRBJ2-7, with 13 bases aligning to TRBD2. CDR1 and CDR2 (germline): GTSNPN, SVGIG (reference sequence). V shed 0 bases, J shed 2 bases, and the junction held 16 bases outside the gene matches. The CDR3 length is 20 residues. The CDR3 loop reads CAWSVCVGLAGAILAYEQYF. Written as DNA, the CDR3 is TGTGCCTGGAGTGTATGTGTAGGACTAGCGGGAGCTATCTTGGCCTACGAGCAGTACTTC.

The gene calls are TRBV28 and TRBJ2-2; D call uncertain. In germline, CDR1 is MDHEN, CDR2 SYDVKM. The CDR3 contains 15 residues. Trimming removed 4 bases from V and 4 bases from J, with 13 bases in between. CDR3 protein: CASSSPSSGTGELFF. CDR3 DNA: TGTGCCAGCAGTTCACCGTCGTCCGGCACCGGGGAGCTGTTTTTT.

This clone has only a few counts. This chain joins TRBV6-5 and TRBJ2-7; 16 bases map to TRBD2. Germline V gives CDR1 MNHEY, CDR2 SVGAGI. The CDR3 spans 15 residues. The V gene end was trimmed by 4 bases and the J gene end by 7 bases; junction bases not matched to a gene: 4. This chain's CDR3 is CASSSGTSGRVEQYF. The CDR3 nucleotides read TGTGCCAGCAGTTCGGGGACTAGCGGGAGGGTTGAGCAGTACTTC.

The chain carries TRBV5-1 and TRBJ1-3, with TRBD1 identical over 7 bases. CDR1 and CDR2 from the germline V gene are SGHRS and YFSETQ. The CDR3 runs to 15 residues. J gave up 0 bases and V 4 bases, and 4 bases lay outside the gene matches. The DNA for the CDR3 is TGCGCCAGCAGCCGAGGACAGGTCTCTGGAAACACCATATATTTT. Its protein is CASSRGQVSGNTIYF.

DNA of the CDR3: TGTGCCAGCAGCTTGGGGGACAGGGGGCTGGAGACCCAGTACTTC. This encodes CASSLGDRGLETQYF. The rearrangement joins TRBV5-4 to TRBJ2-5, with 12 bases identical to TRBD1. The CDR3 is 15 residues long. V lost 0 bases, J lost 5 bases, and 2 bases stayed unmatched. CDR1 is SGHNT, CDR2 YYREEE, per germline (reference sequence).

The chain uses TRBV6-1 and TRBJ2-7, with a possible D match to TRBD1 (6 bases). Germline CDR1 is MNHNS and CDR2 is SASEGT. With 6 bases removed from V and 4 bases from J, the gap between germline ends came to 16 bases. This CDR3 spans 14 amino acids. The CDR3 protein is CASSPGTPPYEQYF. In nucleotides, the CDR3 is TGTGCCAGCAGCCCCGGGACACCTCCTTACGAGCAGTACTTC.